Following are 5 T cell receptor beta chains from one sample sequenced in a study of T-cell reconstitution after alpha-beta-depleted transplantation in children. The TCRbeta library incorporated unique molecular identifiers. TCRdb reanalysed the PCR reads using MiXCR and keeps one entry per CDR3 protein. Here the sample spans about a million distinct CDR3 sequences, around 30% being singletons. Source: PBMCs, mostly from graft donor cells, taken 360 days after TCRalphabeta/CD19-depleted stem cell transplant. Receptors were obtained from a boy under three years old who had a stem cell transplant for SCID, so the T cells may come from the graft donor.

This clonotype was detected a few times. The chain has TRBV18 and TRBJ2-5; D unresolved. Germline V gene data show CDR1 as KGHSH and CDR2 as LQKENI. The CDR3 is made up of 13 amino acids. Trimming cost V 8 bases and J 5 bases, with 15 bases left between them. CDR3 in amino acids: CASSPQGWETQYF. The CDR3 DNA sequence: TGTGCCAGCAGCCCACAAGGATGGGAGACCCAGTACTTC.

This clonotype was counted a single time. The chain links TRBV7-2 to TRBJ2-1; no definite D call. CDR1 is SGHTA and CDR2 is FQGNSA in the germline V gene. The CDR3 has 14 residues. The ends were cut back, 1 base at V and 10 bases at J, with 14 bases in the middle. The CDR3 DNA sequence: TGTGCCAGCAGCTTAGGAGTGGTGGCAGGAGAGCAGTTCTTC. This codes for CASSLGVVAGEQFF.

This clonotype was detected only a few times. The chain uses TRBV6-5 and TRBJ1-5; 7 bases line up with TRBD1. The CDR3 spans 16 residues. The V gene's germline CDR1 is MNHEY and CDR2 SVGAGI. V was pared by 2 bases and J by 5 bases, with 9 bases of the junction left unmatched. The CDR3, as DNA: TGTGCCAGCAGTTACGTCGACAGGGCCCCTCATCAGCCCCAGCATTTT. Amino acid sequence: CASSYVDRAPHQPQHF.

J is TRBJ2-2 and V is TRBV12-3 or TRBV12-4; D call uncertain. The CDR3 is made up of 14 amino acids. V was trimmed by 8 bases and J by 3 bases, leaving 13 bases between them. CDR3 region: CASLGKWYTGELFF. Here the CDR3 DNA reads TGTGCCAGCTTGGGGAAATGGTACACCGGGGAGCTGTTTTTT.

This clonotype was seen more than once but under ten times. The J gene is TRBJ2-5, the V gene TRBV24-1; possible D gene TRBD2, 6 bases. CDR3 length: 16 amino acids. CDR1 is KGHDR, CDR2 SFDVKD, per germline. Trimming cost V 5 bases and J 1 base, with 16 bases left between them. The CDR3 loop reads CATSGPVGGTQETQYF. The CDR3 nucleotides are TGTGCCACCAGTGGCCCCGTAGGAGGGACCCAAGAGACCCAGTACTTC.